This note documents a single T cell receptor (beta chain) sequence. Sequencing was performed with immunoSEQ multiplex PCR; in TCRdb, only in-frame clones are kept and a portion is missing. Of around 75,000 clones listed, roughly 84% are singletons. This sample was included in a study of T cell clones after liver transplantation. The CDR3 has 16 amino acids. V shed 0 bases and J shed 6 bases, with 16 bases lying between them. Germline CDR1 is SGHRS and CDR2 is YFSETQ. The sequencing used CD4+ T cells from blood, collected less than 50 months after liver transplant. V usage is TRBV5-1 and J usage is TRBJ1-5; D is ambiguous. The receptor was isolated from a human patient who received a liver transplant. Some T cells may have come from the graft donor. CDR3 sequence reads: CASSLGVDGRRQPQHF. The DNA of the CDR3 is TGCGCCAGCAGCTTGGGGGTAGATGGAAGGCGTCAGCCCCAGCATTTT.